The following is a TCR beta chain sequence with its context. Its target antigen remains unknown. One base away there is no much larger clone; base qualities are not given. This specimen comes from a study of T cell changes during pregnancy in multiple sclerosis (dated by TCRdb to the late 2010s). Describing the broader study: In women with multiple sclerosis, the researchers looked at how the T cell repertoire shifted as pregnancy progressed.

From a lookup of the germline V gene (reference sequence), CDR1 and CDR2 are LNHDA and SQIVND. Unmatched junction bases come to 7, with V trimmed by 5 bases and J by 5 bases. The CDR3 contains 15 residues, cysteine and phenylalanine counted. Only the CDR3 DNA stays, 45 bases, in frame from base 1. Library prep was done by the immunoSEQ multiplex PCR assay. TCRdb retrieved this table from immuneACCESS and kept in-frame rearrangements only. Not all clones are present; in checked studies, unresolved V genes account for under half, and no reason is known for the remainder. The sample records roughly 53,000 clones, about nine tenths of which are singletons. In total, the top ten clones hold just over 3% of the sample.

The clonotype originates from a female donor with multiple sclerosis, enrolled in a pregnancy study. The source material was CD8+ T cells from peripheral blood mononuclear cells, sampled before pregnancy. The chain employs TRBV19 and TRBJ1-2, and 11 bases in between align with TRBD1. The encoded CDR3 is CASSAGQGAGYGYTF. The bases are TGTGCCAGTAGTGCCGGACAGGGGGCGGGGTATGGCTACACCTTC.